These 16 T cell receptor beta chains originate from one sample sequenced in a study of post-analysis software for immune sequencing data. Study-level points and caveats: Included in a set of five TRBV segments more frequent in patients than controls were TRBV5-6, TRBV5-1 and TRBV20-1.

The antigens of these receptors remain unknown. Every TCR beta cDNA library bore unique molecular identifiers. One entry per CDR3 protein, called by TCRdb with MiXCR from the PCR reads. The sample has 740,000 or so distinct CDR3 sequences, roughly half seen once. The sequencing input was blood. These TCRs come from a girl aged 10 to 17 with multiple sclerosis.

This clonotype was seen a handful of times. In nucleotides, the CDR3 is TGTGCCAGCAGCTACCGGACTAGCGGGAGTGTGGATACGCAGTATTTT. Translation: CASSYRTSGSVDTQYF. The gene calls are TRBV7-8 and TRBJ2-3; 13 bases fit TRBD2. The CDR3 is 16 amino acids. The ends lost 4 bases at V and 6 bases at J; junction bases unmatched: 7. Germline CDR1 SGHVS, CDR2 FQNEAQ.

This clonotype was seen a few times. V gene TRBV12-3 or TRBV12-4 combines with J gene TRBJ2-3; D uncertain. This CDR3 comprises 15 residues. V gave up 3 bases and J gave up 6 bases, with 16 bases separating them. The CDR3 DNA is TGTGCCAGCAGTTTCAAGGGCCTTCTGCTCGATACGCAGTATTTT. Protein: CASSFKGLLLDTQYF.

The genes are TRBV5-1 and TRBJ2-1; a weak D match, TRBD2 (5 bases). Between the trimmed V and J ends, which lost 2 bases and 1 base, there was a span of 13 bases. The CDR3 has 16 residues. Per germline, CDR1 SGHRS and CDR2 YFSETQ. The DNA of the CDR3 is TGCGCCAGCAGCTTTCCCGTTGGCGGGTCCTACAATGAGCAGTTCTTC. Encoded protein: CASSFPVGGSYNEQFF.

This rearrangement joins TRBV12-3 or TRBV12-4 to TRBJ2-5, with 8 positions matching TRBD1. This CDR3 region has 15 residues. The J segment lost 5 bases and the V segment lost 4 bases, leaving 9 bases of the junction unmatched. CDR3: CASSSRTGPKETQYF. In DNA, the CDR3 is TGTGCCAGCAGTTCCCGGACAGGGCCGAAGGAGACCCAGTACTTC.

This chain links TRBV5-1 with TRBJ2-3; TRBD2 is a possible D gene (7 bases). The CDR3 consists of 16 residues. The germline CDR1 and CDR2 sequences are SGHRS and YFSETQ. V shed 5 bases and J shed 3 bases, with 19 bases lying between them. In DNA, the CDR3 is TGCGCCAGCAGGGCGGGGGCGCCGGGCCGGACAGATACGCAGTATTTT. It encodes CASRAGAPGRTDTQYF. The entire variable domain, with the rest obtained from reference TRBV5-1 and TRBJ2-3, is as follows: KAGVTQTPRYLIKTRGQQVTLSCSPISGHRSVSWYQQTPGQGLQFLFEYFSETQRNKGNFPGRFSGRQFSNSRSEMNVSTLELGDSALYLCASRAGAPGRTDTQYFGPGTRLTVL.

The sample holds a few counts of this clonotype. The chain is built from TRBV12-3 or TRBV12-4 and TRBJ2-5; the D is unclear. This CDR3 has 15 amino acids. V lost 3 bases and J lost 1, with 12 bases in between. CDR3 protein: CASSFLGQIQETQYF. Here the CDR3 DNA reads TGTGCCAGCAGTTTCCTGGGCCAGATCCAAGAGACCCAGTACTTC.

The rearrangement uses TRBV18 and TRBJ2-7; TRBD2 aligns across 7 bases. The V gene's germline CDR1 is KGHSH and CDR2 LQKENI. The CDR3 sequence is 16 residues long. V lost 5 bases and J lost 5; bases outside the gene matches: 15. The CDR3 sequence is CASSLWGGVLVDEQYF. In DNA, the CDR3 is TGTGCCAGCTCATTATGGGGGGGAGTCCTCGTCGACGAGCAGTACTTC.

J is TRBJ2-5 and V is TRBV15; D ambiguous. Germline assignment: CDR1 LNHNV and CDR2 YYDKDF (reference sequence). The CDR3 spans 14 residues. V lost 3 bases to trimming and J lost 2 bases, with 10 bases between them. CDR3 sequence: CATSRFRAQETQYF. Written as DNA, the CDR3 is TGTGCCACCAGCAGGTTTCGGGCTCAAGAGACCCAGTACTTC. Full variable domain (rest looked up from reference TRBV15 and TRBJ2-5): DAMVIQNPRYQVTQFGKPVTLSCSQTLNHNVMYWYQQKSSQAPKLLFHYYDKDFNNEADTPDNFQSRRPNTSFCFLDIRSPGLGDTAMYLCATSRFRAQETQYFGPGTRLLVL.

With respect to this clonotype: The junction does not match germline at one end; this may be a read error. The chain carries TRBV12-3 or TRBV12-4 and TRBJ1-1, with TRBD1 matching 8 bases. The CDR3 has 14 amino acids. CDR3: CASSPTGGRTGAFF. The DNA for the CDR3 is TGTGCCAGCAGTCCAACAGGGGGAAGGACTGGAGCTTTCTTT.

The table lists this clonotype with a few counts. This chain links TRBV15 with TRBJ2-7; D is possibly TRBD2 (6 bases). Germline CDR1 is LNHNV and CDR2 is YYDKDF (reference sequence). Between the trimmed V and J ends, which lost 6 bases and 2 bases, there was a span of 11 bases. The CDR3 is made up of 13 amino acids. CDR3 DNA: TGTGCCACCAGAAGGCGGAGGGCCTACGAGCAGTACTTC. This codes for CATRRRRAYEQYF.

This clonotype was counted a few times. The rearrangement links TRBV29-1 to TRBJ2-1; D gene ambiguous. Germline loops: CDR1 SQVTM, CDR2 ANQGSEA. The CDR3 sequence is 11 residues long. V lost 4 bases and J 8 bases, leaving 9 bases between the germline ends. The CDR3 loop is CSVGPNYEQFF. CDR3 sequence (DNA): TGCAGCGTTGGCCCCAATTATGAGCAGTTCTTC.

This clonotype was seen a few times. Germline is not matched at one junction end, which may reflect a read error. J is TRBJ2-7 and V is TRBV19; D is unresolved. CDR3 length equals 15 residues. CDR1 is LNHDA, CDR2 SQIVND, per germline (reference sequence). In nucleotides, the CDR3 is TGTGCCTGTAGTATGGGCCCCGAGGCACCCTACGAGCAGTACTTC. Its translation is CACSMGPEAPYEQYF.

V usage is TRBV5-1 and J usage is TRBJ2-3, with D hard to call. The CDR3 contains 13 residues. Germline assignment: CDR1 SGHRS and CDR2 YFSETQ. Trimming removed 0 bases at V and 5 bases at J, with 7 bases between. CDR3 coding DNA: TGCGCCAGCAGCTTGGCGGGCAAAGATACGCAGTATTTT. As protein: CASSLAGKDTQYF.

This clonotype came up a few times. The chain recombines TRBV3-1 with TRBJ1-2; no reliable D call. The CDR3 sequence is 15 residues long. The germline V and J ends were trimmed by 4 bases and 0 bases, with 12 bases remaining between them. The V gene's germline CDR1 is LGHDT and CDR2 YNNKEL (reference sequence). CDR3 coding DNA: TGTGCCAGCAGCCCCTTGTCGATAGCTAACTATGGCTACACCTTC. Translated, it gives CASSPLSIANYGYTF. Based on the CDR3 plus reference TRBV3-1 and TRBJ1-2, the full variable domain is DTAVSQTPKYLVTQMGNDKSIKCEQNLGHDTMYWYKQDSKKFLKIMFSYNNKELIINETVPNRFSPKSPDKAHLNLHINSLELGDSAVYFCASSPLSIANYGYTFGSGTRLTVV.

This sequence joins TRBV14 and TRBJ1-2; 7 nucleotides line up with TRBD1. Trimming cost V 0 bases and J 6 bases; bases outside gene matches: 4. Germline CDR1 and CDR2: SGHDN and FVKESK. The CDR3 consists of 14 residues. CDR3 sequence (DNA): TGTGCCAGCAGCCAAGACAGGGGGATAAATGGCTACACCTTC. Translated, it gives CASSQDRGINGYTF.

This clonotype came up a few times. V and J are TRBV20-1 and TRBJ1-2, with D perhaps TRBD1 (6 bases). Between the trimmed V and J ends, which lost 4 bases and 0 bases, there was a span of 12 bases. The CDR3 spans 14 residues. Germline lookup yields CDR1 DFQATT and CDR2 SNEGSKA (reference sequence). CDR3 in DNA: TGCAGTGCTACAAGGGGGGATTCTAACTATGGCTACACCTTC. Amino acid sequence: CSATRGDSNYGYTF.